Listed below are T cell receptor beta chains from one sample, sequenced in a study of cytomegalovirus exposure and HLA in healthy donors. This table comes from immunoSEQ multiplex PCR, and its TCRdb copy is limited to in-frame clones, with some not included. The sample yields fewer than 150,000 clones, 75% to 90% seen once. Input material: PBMCs. The receptors derive from a middle-aged man in good health and CMV-seronegative. Each CDR3 is given with its conserved first and last residue. A D gene is named only where the DNA matches it firmly. Only part of the rows carry a size: once, few, many, or a class if the clone is expanded.

d_call: TRBD1
cdr3_length: 15
clone_size: -
v_call: TRBV6-6
j_call: TRBJ2-7
cdr3_aa: CASATGGEGAVKQYF
cdr3_nt: TGTGCCAGCGCCACAGGGGGAGAGGGGGCGGTAAAGCAGTACTTC

d_call: TRBD2
cdr3_length: 15
clone_size: -
v_call: TRBV7-3
j_call: TRBJ2-1
cdr3_aa: CASSLLAALYNEQFF
cdr3_nt: TGTGCCAGCAGCTTACTAGCGGCCTTATACAATGAGCAGTTCTTC

d_call: TRBD2
cdr3_length: 14
clone_size: -
v_call: TRBV9
j_call: TRBJ2-1
cdr3_aa: CASGAGGPYNEQFF
cdr3_nt: TGTGCCAGCGGAGCGGGAGGGCCCTACAATGAGCAGTTCTTC

d_call: -
cdr3_length: 16
clone_size: -
v_call: TRBV19
j_call: TRBJ1-5
cdr3_aa: CASSIAAEYSNQPQHF
cdr3_nt: TGTGCCAGTAGTATAGCGGCGGAGTATAGCAATCAGCCCCAGCATTTT

d_call: TRBD1
cdr3_length: 16
clone_size: -
v_call: TRBV5-1
j_call: TRBJ2-3
cdr3_aa: CASSLMTGSGTDTQYF
cdr3_nt: TGCGCCAGCAGCCTCATGACAGGGTCGGGCACAGATACGCAGTATTTT

d_call: -
cdr3_length: 13
clone_size: -
v_call: TRBV30
j_call: TRBJ2-2
cdr3_aa: CAWRATNTGELFF
cdr3_nt: TGTGCCTGGAGAGCTACGAACACCGGGGAGCTGTTTTTT

d_call: -
cdr3_length: 11
clone_size: -
v_call: TRBV2
j_call: TRBJ1-1
cdr3_aa: CASSLTVEAFF
cdr3_nt: TGTGCCAGCAGCCTGACTGTCGAAGCTTTCTTT

d_call: -
cdr3_length: 14
clone_size: -
v_call: TRBV7-2
j_call: TRBJ2-5
cdr3_aa: CASSPAQGQETQYF
cdr3_nt: TGTGCCAGCTCCCCCGCCCAGGGCCAAGAGACCCAGTACTTC

d_call: -
cdr3_length: 15
clone_size: once
v_call: TRBV4-1
j_call: TRBJ2-5
cdr3_aa: CASSQRDTTWETQYF
cdr3_nt: TGCGCCAGCAGCCAACGGGACACCACGTGGGAGACCCAGTACTTC

d_call: -
cdr3_length: 14
clone_size: -
v_call: TRBV2
j_call: TRBJ1-5
cdr3_aa: CASSVFPTGEPQHF
cdr3_nt: TGTGCCAGCAGTGTCTTCCCAACCGGGGAGCCCCAGCATTTT

d_call: -
cdr3_length: 13
clone_size: -
v_call: TRBV30
j_call: TRBJ2-7
cdr3_aa: CAWSYRASYEQYF
cdr3_nt: TGTGCCTGGAGTTACAGGGCGTCCTACGAGCAGTACTTC

d_call: TRBD2
cdr3_length: 16
clone_size: once
v_call: TRBV6-5
j_call: TRBJ2-2
cdr3_aa: CASSYGGGANTGELFF
cdr3_nt: TGTGCCAGCAGTTACGGCGGGGGGGCTAACACCGGGGAGCTGTTTTTT

d_call: TRBD1
cdr3_length: 15
clone_size: -
v_call: TRBV7-2
j_call: TRBJ1-1
cdr3_aa: CASSPWDREGTEAFF
cdr3_nt: TGTGCCAGCAGCCCCTGGGACAGGGAGGGCACTGAAGCTTTCTTT

d_call: TRBD1
cdr3_length: 12
clone_size: -
v_call: TRBV14
j_call: TRBJ2-7
cdr3_aa: CASSHTGDEQYF
cdr3_nt: TGTGCCAGCAGCCATACAGGGGACGAGCAGTACTTC

d_call: -
cdr3_length: 13
clone_size: -
v_call: TRBV5-1
j_call: TRBJ1-1
cdr3_aa: CASSTQDGNEAFF
cdr3_nt: TGCGCCAGCAGCACCCAGGACGGGAATGAAGCTTTCTTT